This T cell receptor (beta chain) was recorded in a study of tumor-infiltrating lymphocytes in localized non-small cell lung cancer (dated by TCRdb to about 2021). Regarding the study in general: The cohort covered several histologies, both smokers and never-smokers, and patients whose samples were collected after neoadjuvant chemotherapy. From each patient came resected tumor tissue plus uninvolved lung tissue from that same patient, and the uninvolved lung tissue was described as non-adjacent to the tumor. Flow cytometry, multiplex immunofluorescence, RNA-seq, exome sequencing and proteomics were applied to the same patients as TCR sequencing, which was one of several integrated assays. The overall ICON cohort comprised 150 surgical patients with localized non-small cell lung cancer whose tumors were resected. For 55 to 60 patients, immunoSEQ T-cell fraction was compared between paired tumor and uninvolved lung. Here is what the overall study found, with its caveats: Because different assays used different pieces of the same tissue, technical variation could not be distinguished from intratumor heterogeneity. Higher T cell infiltration in tumors than in uninvolved lung tissue was supported by TCRbeta sequencing, consistent with immunofluorescence CD3 counts. No difference in TCR-derived T-cell fraction was observed between the flow cytometry-defined immunotypes IM1 (good prognosis) and IM2 (poor prognosis). Tumor T-cell fraction from TCR sequencing was not associated with recurrence-free survival (p = 0.61). Because assay coverage varied across patients depending on available tissue quantity, TCR sequencing was performed for only a subset of the cohort.

The T-cell fraction in tumor and uninvolved lung tissue was obtained from TCR sequencing using the immunoSEQ assay. The authors' pipeline ran thus. To analyze survival, patients were divided into a high T-cell fraction group (upper tertile) and a low T-cell fraction group (lower two tertiles), and the two groups were compared using a log-rank test. A signed-rank test was used to check for differences in T-cell fraction between paired tumor and uninvolved lung. TCRdb's version of the immuneACCESS table is confined to in-frame rearrangements and falls short of the full clone set. An unresolved V gene accounts for under half of the shortfall where checked; the remainder is of unknown origin. V and J calls and clone size are those listed in that table; D and trimming were worked out from the DNA. This sample comprises some 15,000 clones, 65% to 75% of them detected only once. In total, the top ten clones hold about 6% of the sample.

Enrollment in ICON was initiated in early 2016, and the last patient was enrolled in 2018. In a subcohort of 60 to 85 patients, fresh tumor and matched uninvolved tissue were collected for in-depth immune analyses, with TCR sequencing among those analyses. TCR sequencing was performed on DNA isolated from bulk tissue, without cell sorting. From a lookup of the germline V gene, CDR1 and CDR2 are SGHTS and YDEGEE. V is reduced by 4 bases and J by 2 bases, leaving a spacing of 13 bases between them. Counted from cysteine to phenylalanine, this CDR3 has 14 amino acids. Solely the CDR3 DNA is kept, with 42 bases framed from the first base. This clone was picked up one time. Its antigen is currently not known. Base qualities are not recorded, but no much larger clone differs from it by a single base.

The rearrangement combines TRBV5-8 with TRBJ2-7; 5 matching bases give a weak D call of TRBD1. Sequencing was carried out using lung tumor tissue. The receptor was derived from a human donor with non-small cell lung cancer. The CDR3 region: CASSPSDRTYEQYF. The nucleotide sequence is TGTGCCAGCAGCCCGTCTGACAGAACCTACGAGCAGTACTTC.